What follows is one T cell receptor beta chain and its context. Here immunoSEQ multiplex PCR was the method, and the copy in TCRdb shows in-frame clones only, minus some. The sample lists hundreds of thousands of clones, 85% to 90% occurring once. This entry belongs to a study of blood T cell repertoires in COVID-19. Study context: Italy, Spain and the United States were the sources of the convalescent and acute COVID-19 samples. Nucleic acid was either cDNA or gDNA, and it came from T cells, B-cell-depleted T cells, or PBMCs.

V was pared by 4 bases and J by 0 bases, with 13 bases between. The germline CDR1 and CDR2 sequences are SGHDT and YYEEEE. The CDR3 spans 15 residues. Enrollees, about 18 to 89 years old, lived in about two dozen US areas. Participants' own reports of clinical history determined their cohort assignment. The sequence came from a man aged 18 to 29 who had recovered from COVID-19. The sample comprised PBMCs or T cells enriched from blood (not recorded which). The chain has TRBV5-6 and TRBJ1-1, with D tentatively TRBD1 (6 bases). The CDR3 here is CASSPEGQLNTEAFF. The CDR3, as DNA: TGTGCCAGCAGCCCGGAAGGACAGCTGAACACTGAAGCTTTCTTT.